The 29 T cell receptor beta chains presented below share a single source sample, sequenced in a study of shared clonotypes between healthy human individuals. It was CD45RO-negative cells, positively selected for CCR7, that made up naive CD8 cells, with terminally differentiated effector memory CD45RA+ cells excluded. Sequencing used immunoSEQ multiplex PCR; TCRdb keeps in-frame clones, though not all of them. The table has 2 million to 2.5 million clones, approximately 94% seen once. The source material was naive CD8+ T cells from PBMCs. The receptors shown here come from a man aged 18 to 29 in good health. Some clones in this sample may be carry-over from other donors' samples.

The V call is TRBV28, the J call TRBJ2-7, with 10 bases aligning to TRBD1. The ends lost 5 bases at V and 5 bases at J; junction bases unmatched: 6. This CDR3 is built from 14 residues. Per germline, CDR1 MDHEN and CDR2 SYDVKM. CDR3 sequence reads: CASSDRGPTNEQYF. In DNA, the CDR3 is TGTGCCAGCAGTGACAGGGGGCCGACAAACGAGCAGTACTTC. Complete variable domain (other parts from reference TRBV28 and TRBJ2-7): DVKVTQSSRYLVKRTGEKVFLECVQDMDHENMFWYRQDPGLGLRLIYFSYDVKMKEKGDIPEGYSVSREKKERFSLILESASTNQTSMYLCASSDRGPTNEQYFGPGTRLTVT.

The DNA for the CDR3 is TGTGCCAGCAGCGGACGGACTAGCGGGAGTTACGAGCAGTACTTC. Translation: CASSGRTSGSYEQYF. This rearrangement joins TRBV11-2 to TRBJ2-7, with TRBD2 identical over 13 bases. The V gene's germline CDR1 is SGHAT and CDR2 FQNNGV. The CDR3 spans 15 residues. Trimming cost V 5 bases and J 4 bases; bases outside gene matches: 5.

This chain joins TRBV7-2 and TRBJ2-5; TRBD2 might be the D (6 bases). CDR1 is SGHTA and CDR2 is FQGNSA in the germline V gene. The CDR3 is 14 residues long. The V and J ends lost 3 bases and 6 bases respectively, with 14 bases between them. The CDR3 coding sequence is TGTGCCAGCAGCTTTTTACCGGGGGAGAAGACCCAGTACTTC. Its translation: CASSFLPGEKTQYF. Full variable domain (outside the CDR3, taken from reference TRBV7-2 and TRBJ2-5): GAGVSQSPSNKVTEKGKDVELRCDPISGHTALYWYRQSLGQGLEFLIYFQGNSAPDKSGLPSDRFSAERTGGSVSTLTIQRTQQEDSAVYLCASSFLPGEKTQYFGPGTRLLVL.

The chain recombines TRBV9 with TRBJ1-2; D is unclear. Germline CDR1 and CDR2: SGDLS and YYNGEE. The V end was cut by 3 bases, the J end by 4 bases, with 13 bases between. The CDR3 sequence is 14 residues long. This chain's CDR3 is CASSDAGFRYGYTF. CDR3 nucleotides: TGTGCCAGCAGCGACGCCGGGTTTCGCTATGGCTACACCTTC.

The chain carries TRBV27 and TRBJ2-1; D could derive from TRBD1 or TRBD2 (5 bases each). The CDR3 loop spans 14 amino acids. V lost 6 bases and J 4 bases, leaving 13 bases between the germline ends. The germline gives CDR1 MNHEY, CDR2 SMNVEV (reference sequence). The CDR3 loop reads CASRGPPTYNEQFF. Written as DNA, the CDR3 is TGTGCCAGCAGGGGACCTCCTACGTACAATGAGCAGTTCTTC.

The rearrangement joins TRBV6-1 to TRBJ2-1, with 9 bases lining up with TRBD1. After removal of 8 bases from V and 3 bases from J, the junction contained 8 bases not matched to a gene. The CDR3 is made up of 15 amino acids. The V gene's germline CDR1 is MNHNS and CDR2 SASEGT. CDR3 DNA sequence: TGTGCCAGCCGCTTCCGGGACAGGGACTACAATGAGCAGTTCTTC. This encodes CASRFRDRDYNEQFF.

The V gene is TRBV7-9, the J gene TRBJ2-1; the match to TRBD2 covers 9 bases. Germline-derived CDR1 and CDR2 are SEHNR and FQNEAQ (reference sequence). V was clipped by 1 base and J by 6 bases; unmatched bases: 4. This CDR3 comprises 15 residues. Here the CDR3 DNA reads TGTGCCAGCAGCTTAGTAGCGGGAGAGGCCAATGAGCAGTTCTTC. Its translation is CASSLVAGEANEQFF.

This clone was seen a single time. Written as DNA, the CDR3 is TGTGCCAGTAGTATAGATGGCAGAACTGGGGCCAACGTCCTGACTTTC. Protein: CASSIDGRTGANVLTF. The rearrangement uses TRBV19 and TRBJ2-6; no clear D gene. Looked up from germline, CDR1 is LNHDA and CDR2 is SQIVND (reference sequence). The V and J ends lost 0 bases and 2 bases respectively, with 8 bases between them. The length of the CDR3 is 16 residues.

The chain joins TRBV6-6 to TRBJ1-2; no clear D. The CDR3 is made up of 13 amino acids. Germline V gene data show CDR1 as MNHNY and CDR2 as SVGAGI (reference sequence). V was cut by 6 bases and J by 8 bases, with 16 bases left in between. In nucleotides, the CDR3 is TGTGCCAGCAGCGCCGCGGACGACGAAGGCTACACCTTC. Translation: CASSAADDEGYTF.

This chain joins TRBV25-1 and TRBJ1-2; tentative D call: TRBD1 (5 bases). Germline V lookup: CDR1 MGHDK, CDR2 SYGVNS. The V gene lost 6 bases and the J gene lost 8 bases, with 10 bases spanning the gap. This CDR3 has 11 amino acids. CDR3 in DNA: TGTGCCAGCAGGACAGCAAACGGCTACACCTTC. Translating it yields CASRTANGYTF.

This clone came up once. The J gene is TRBJ2-7, the V gene TRBV28; no clear D. V lost 3 bases, J lost 0 bases, and 15 bases lay in between. The CDR3 has 16 amino acids. Germline CDR1 and CDR2: MDHEN and SYDVKM. The CDR3 sequence is CASSFPARWSSYEQYF. As DNA, the CDR3 is TGTGCCAGCAGTTTTCCGGCCAGGTGGAGCTCCTACGAGCAGTACTTC.

The chain couples TRBV7-9 to TRBJ2-7; D remains ambiguous. Germline V lookup: CDR1 SEHNR, CDR2 FQNEAQ (reference sequence). V was shortened by 2 bases and J by 0 bases, with 11 bases between the two germline ends. CDR3 length: 15 residues. The DNA for the CDR3 is TGTGCCAGCAGCTTATTCCCATCAAGCTCCTACGAGCAGTACTTC. This codes for CASSLFPSSSYEQYF.

The chain has TRBV4-1 and TRBJ1-1, with D unresolved. Per the germline V gene, CDR1 is MGHRA and CDR2 is YSYEKL. The CDR3 has 17 residues. Trimming removed 1 base from V and 0 bases from J, with 15 bases in between. This CDR3 is CASSQGTAGVMNTEAFF. The CDR3 bases are TGCGCCAGCAGCCAAGGGACCGCCGGGGTGATGAACACTGAAGCTTTCTTT.

This CDR3 reads CASSANLRSQETQYF. CDR3 DNA: TGTGCCAGCAGCGCCAATCTCAGAAGTCAAGAGACCCAGTACTTC. The V gene is TRBV9, the J gene TRBJ2-5; D is unresolved. Germline CDR1 SGDLS, CDR2 YYNGEE. The CDR3 loop spans 15 amino acids. Trimming pared 3 bases from V and 2 bases from J, leaving 14 bases between.

The chain has TRBV4-1 and TRBJ2-7, with 14 positions matching TRBD2. The CDR3 is made up of 16 amino acids. Germline CDR1 is MGHRA and CDR2 is YSYEKL. V lost 4 bases, J lost 5 bases, and 7 bases stayed unmatched. In nucleotides, the CDR3 is TGCGCCAGCAGCCCTGGGACTAGCGGGAGAAGGAACGAGCAGTACTTC. It codes for CASSPGTSGRRNEQYF.

The gene calls are TRBV4-3 and TRBJ1-1; perhaps TRBD1 as D (5 bases). Germline-derived CDR1 and CDR2 are LGHNA and YSLEER. The CDR3 consists of 18 residues. The V end was cut by 6 bases, the J end by 3 bases, with 26 bases between. CDR3 sequence reads: CASRLVRRDGLGDTEAFF. CDR3 DNA sequence: TGCGCCAGCAGGCTTGTAAGGAGGGACGGGTTGGGGGACACTGAAGCTTTCTTT.

The rearrangement joins TRBV7-9 to TRBJ2-1, with TRBD2 identical over 12 bases. V was clipped by 6 bases and J by 7 bases; unmatched bases: 10. The length of the CDR3 is 16 residues. Germline lookup yields CDR1 SEHNR and CDR2 FQNEAQ (reference sequence). CDR3 region: CASSPPEGLAGNEQFF. The CDR3 DNA sequence: TGTGCCAGCAGTCCCCCGGAAGGACTAGCGGGAAATGAGCAGTTCTTC.

V is TRBV30 and J is TRBJ1-1; D is unresolved. The ends were cut back, 0 bases at V and 0 bases at J, with 8 bases in the middle. Per germline, CDR1 GTSNPN and CDR2 SVGIG (reference sequence). The CDR3 length is 14 residues. CDR3 DNA sequence: TGTGCCTGGAGTGTAAAGGGAATGAACACTGAAGCTTTCTTT. This encodes CAWSVKGMNTEAFF. Looking up the rest from reference TRBV30 and TRBJ1-1 gives the full variable domain: SQTIHQWPATLVQPVGSPLSLECTVEGTSNPNLYWYRQAAGRGLQLLFYSVGIGQISSEVPQNLSASRPQDRQFILSSKKLLLSDSGFYLCAWSVKGMNTEAFFGQGTRLTVV.

The chain employs TRBV6-5 and TRBJ2-3, with 8 positions matching TRBD2. The germline V gene encodes CDR1 MNHEY and CDR2 SVGAGI. Trimming at V came to 2 bases and at J to 2 bases, leaving 3 bases not matched to a gene. CDR3 length: 15 residues. DNA of the CDR3: TGTGCCAGCAGTTACGCGGGGGGCCCCACAGATACGCAGTATTTT. Translating gives CASSYAGGPTDTQYF.

The rearrangement joins TRBV19 to TRBJ1-1; D not resolved. The CDR3 sequence is 14 residues long. Germline values: CDR1 LNHDA, CDR2 SQIVND (reference sequence). Trimming left V 5 bases short and J 1 base short, with 11 bases between. The CDR3 loop reads CASSPSPGNTEAFF. CDR3 nucleotide sequence: TGTGCCAGTAGTCCCAGCCCAGGGAACACTGAAGCTTTCTTT. Complete variable domain (other parts from reference TRBV19 and TRBJ1-1): DGGITQSPKYLFRKEGQNVTLSCEQNLNHDAMYWYRQDPGQGLRLIYYSQIVNDFQKGDIAEGYSVSREKKESFPLTVTSAQKNPTAFYLCASSPSPGNTEAFFGQGTRLTVV.

The chain employs TRBV7-3 and TRBJ2-1, with 9 bases fitting TRBD2. Looked up from germline, CDR1 is SGHTA and CDR2 is FQGTGA. J was trimmed by 3 bases and V by 5 bases; bases with no gene match: 8. This CDR3 is 16 amino acids long. CDR3 nucleotides: TGTGCCAGCAGCCCGGGCGCGGGGGGGCACTACAATGAGCAGTTCTTC. This codes for CASSPGAGGHYNEQFF.

As regards this clone: Other DNA sequences in the sample encode the same CDR3. This rearrangement joins TRBV9 to TRBJ2-7, with D perhaps matching TRBD2 (6 bases). CDR3 size: 15 residues. The V and J ends lost 0 bases and 1 base respectively, with 11 bases between them. CDR1 is SGDLS, CDR2 YYNGEE, per germline. Here the CDR3 DNA reads TGTGCCAGCAGCGTAGAAGGGACTGCATCCTACGAGCAGTACTTC. Protein: CASSVEGTASYEQYF.

CDR3 coding DNA: TGCGCCAGCAGCCATCTAATTCCCGGGACAGGGCTCTCTGGGGCCAACGTCCTGACTTTC. This gives the protein CASSHLIPGTGLSGANVLTF. The chain couples TRBV4-1 to TRBJ2-6; 9 nucleotides agree with TRBD1. V was pared by 3 bases and J by 0 bases, with 12 bases of the junction left unmatched. The CDR3 runs to 20 residues. Germline V gene data show CDR1 as MGHRA and CDR2 as YSYEKL.

Concerning this clone itself: The same CDR3 arises from other DNA sequences in this sample as well. The V call is TRBV11-2, the J call TRBJ1-1; no clear D gene. V dropped 0 bases and J dropped 2 bases, with 4 bases sitting between them. The CDR3 is 13 residues long. Germline V gene lookup returns CDR1 SGHAT and CDR2 FQNNGV. The DNA of the CDR3 is TGTGCCAGCAGCTTAGAGGGAAACACTGAAGCTTTCTTT. Its protein product is CASSLEGNTEAFF.

The rearrangement uses TRBV2 and TRBJ2-7; the D gene is possibly TRBD2 (6 bases). Trimming shortened V by 2 bases and J by 6 bases, and 14 bases separated the two germline ends. CDR1 SNHLY and CDR2 FYNNEI come from the germline V gene. The CDR3 is made up of 14 amino acids. CDR3 sequence: CASSEKVAGREQYF. CDR3 nucleotide sequence: TGTGCCAGCAGTGAAAAAGTGGCGGGACGCGAGCAGTACTTC.

The chain couples TRBV4-3 to TRBJ2-1; D is possibly TRBD1 (6 bases). Germline V CDR1 and CDR2: LGHNA, YSLEER. Trimming stripped 4 bases from V and 0 bases from J, with 10 bases between. This CDR3 has 15 residues. The CDR3 nucleotides read TGCGCCAGCAGCCCGGGACACCTCTCCTACAATGAGCAGTTCTTC. Translating it yields CASSPGHLSYNEQFF.

Comments on this clone: Other DNA sequences from this sample encode an identical CDR3 as well. The genes are TRBV6-1 and TRBJ2-3; D perhaps matches TRBD1 (6 bases). Trimming pared 3 bases from V and 1 base from J, leaving 8 bases between. CDR3 size: 14 residues. Germline V gives CDR1 MNHNS, CDR2 SASEGT. CDR3 residues: CASSDGGRTDTQYF. The CDR3 region has the DNA TGTGCCAGCAGTGATGGGGGCCGCACAGATACGCAGTATTTT.

The chain joins TRBV27 to TRBJ2-1; D possibly corresponds to TRBD2 (6 bases). The CDR3 spans 14 residues. The V end was cut by 1 base, the J end by 9 bases, with 13 bases between. The V gene's germline CDR1 is MNHEY and CDR2 SMNVEV (reference sequence). The CDR3 nucleotides read TGTGCCAGCAGTTTATTCTCGCGGGGAGGTGAGCAGTTCTTC. It is translated as CASSLFSRGGEQFF.

This clone was seen just once. The V and J genes are TRBV7-8 and TRBJ2-1; tentatively, D is TRBD1 (5 bases). V was clipped by 5 bases and J by 6 bases, with 14 bases between them. The CDR3 consists of 14 residues. Germline-derived CDR1 and CDR2 are SGHVS and FQNEAQ. CDR3 residues: CASSLTGIRNEQFF. The CDR3 DNA sequence: TGTGCCAGCAGCCTAACAGGAATACGCAATGAGCAGTTCTTC.